This entry lists 22 T cell receptor beta chains sequenced from one sample in a study of cytomegalovirus exposure and HLA in healthy donors. Using immunoSEQ multiplex PCR, the repertoire was profiled, and TCRdb retains in-frame clones only, with some absent. The sample lists roughly 120,000 clones, around nine tenths occurring once. Sequenced input: PBMCs. These receptors were obtained from a man aged 18 to 29 in good health and CMV-seropositive.

This chain links TRBV27 with TRBJ1-2; TRBD1 agrees at 9 bases. Germline lookup yields CDR1 MNHEY and CDR2 SMNVEV (reference sequence). V lost 6 bases and J lost 6; bases outside the gene matches: 17. The CDR3 covers 17 residues. The DNA for the CDR3 is TGTGCCAGCAGCCCCCGGACAGGGGTTGGTTCGGTCCATGGCTACACCTTC. It is translated as CASSPRTGVGSVHGYTF.

This clone came up once. The rearrangement joins TRBV19 to TRBJ1-6, with 10 bases lining up with TRBD1. CDR3 length equals 16 residues. V shed 9 bases and J 4 bases; nucleotides not matched to a gene: 9. The germline V gene has CDR1 LNHDA and CDR2 SQIVND (reference sequence). The CDR3 coding sequence is TGTGCCAGCCACCCAAGGGACAGGGGATATAATTCACCCCTCCACTTT. Its translation is CASHPRDRGYNSPLHF.

This clone was observed a few times. This rearrangement joins TRBV15 to TRBJ1-5, with D tentatively TRBD1 (5 bases). V lost 4 bases, J lost 0 bases, and 16 bases lay in between. The V gene's germline CDR1 is LNHNV and CDR2 YYDKDF (reference sequence). The CDR3 has 17 amino acids. This CDR3 reads CATSKILGDYSNQPQHF. As DNA, the CDR3 is TGTGCCACCAGCAAAATCTTAGGGGATTATAGCAATCAGCCCCAGCATTTT.

The V call is TRBV7-2, the J call TRBJ2-5, with D possibly being TRBD2 (5 bases). Germline lookup yields CDR1 SGHTA and CDR2 FQGNSA. Trimming took 2 bases from V and 1 from J, leaving 11 bases between them. This CDR3 has 15 residues. CDR3 region: CASSLMRVFQETQYF. The CDR3, as DNA: TGTGCCAGCAGCTTAATGAGGGTATTCCAAGAGACCCAGTACTTC.

The chain has TRBV6-1 and TRBJ1-5, with 9 bases matching TRBD1. With V trimmed by 0 bases and J by 5 bases, 2 bases remained unmatched. Germline V gives CDR1 MNHNS, CDR2 SASEGT. The CDR3 length is 15 residues. CDR3 sequence: CASSEADRGDQPQHF. DNA for the CDR3: TGTGCCAGCAGTGAAGCGGACAGGGGTGATCAGCCCCAGCATTTT.

This clone has just one count. The chain links TRBV5-1 to TRBJ2-2, with D possibly being TRBD1 (6 bases). The CDR3 covers 16 residues. V lost 4 bases to trimming and J lost 6 bases, with 19 bases between them. Germline loops: CDR1 SGHRS, CDR2 YFSETQ. In DNA form, the CDR3 reads TGCGCCAGCAGCCCGCATACAGGGTCCCTCCCCGGGGAGCTGTTTTTT. Amino acids: CASSPHTGSLPGELFF.

The chain employs TRBV4-1 and TRBJ2-4, with 7 bases lining up with TRBD2. Trimming removed 3 bases from V and 7 bases from J; junction bases left unmatched: 12. The CDR3 has 16 residues. The germline V gene has CDR1 MGHRA and CDR2 YSYEKL. For the CDR3, the DNA is TGCGCCAGCAGCCAGCAACTAGGGGACTATAGGAACATTCAGTACTTC. Amino acid sequence: CASSQQLGDYRNIQYF.

This chain connects TRBV27 to TRBJ2-6; D is unresolved. CDR1 is MNHEY, CDR2 SMNVEV, per germline (reference sequence). The CDR3 runs 16 residues. Trimming shortened V by 5 bases and J by 0 bases, and 11 bases separated the two germline ends. The CDR3 region has the DNA TGTGCCAGCAGTGACATCAGGTTCTCTGGGGCCAACGTCCTGACTTTC. Its protein product is CASSDIRFSGANVLTF. Filled out from reference TRBV27 and TRBJ2-6, the complete variable domain reads EAQVTQNPRYLITVTGKKLTVTCSQNMNHEYMSWYRQDPGLGLRQIYYSMNVEVTDKGDVPEGYKVSRKEKRNFPLILESPSPNQTSLYFCASSDIRFSGANVLTFGAGSRLTVL.

The chain has TRBV5-4 and TRBJ2-2; TRBD1 might be the D (5 bases). The CDR3 has 16 amino acids. The V end lost 0 bases, the J end lost 1 base, and 10 bases lay between the germline ends. Germline CDR1 and CDR2: SGHNT and YYREEE (reference sequence). The CDR3 reads CASSLGAGWNTGELFF. In DNA, the CDR3 is TGTGCCAGCAGCTTGGGGGCAGGGTGGAACACCGGGGAGCTGTTTTTT.

There are a few counts of this clone. This sample also contains other DNA sequences that code for the same CDR3. The chain joins TRBV6-5 to TRBJ2-5; TRBD1 agrees at 8 bases. The junction had 1 base not matched to a gene; V was cut back by 5 bases and J by 5 bases. CDR1 is MNHEY, CDR2 SVGAGI, per germline. The CDR3 is 12 amino acids. The CDR3 region is CASSGQGETQYF. The CDR3 DNA reads as TGTGCCAGCAGTGGACAGGGTGAGACCCAGTACTTC.

The rearrangement uses TRBV11-1 and TRBJ2-5; 7 bases fit TRBD2. This CDR3 is 15 amino acids long. After removal of 3 bases from V and 1 base from J, the junction contained 5 bases not matched to a gene. Germline loops: CDR1 SGHAT, CDR2 FQDESV (reference sequence). The CDR3 DNA sequence: TGTGCCAGCAGCTTGGGAGGGGTGGGCCAAGAGACCCAGTACTTC. It codes for CASSLGGVGQETQYF.

The chain uses TRBV11-2 and TRBJ2-5, with D unresolved. The CDR3 extends over 15 amino acids. Deletions cut 1 base from V and 5 bases from J, with 14 bases between. Germline V gene lookup returns CDR1 SGHAT and CDR2 FQNNGV. In DNA form, the CDR3 reads TGTGCCAGCAGCTTAGGGTTCTTAGCTGGGGAGACCCAGTACTTC. It specifies CASSLGFLAGETQYF.

The rearrangement joins TRBV5-1 to TRBJ2-2; 9 nucleotides agree with TRBD2. Trimming took 3 bases from V and 5 from J; bases not matched to a gene: 5. CDR3 length equals 15 residues. The germline CDR1 and CDR2 sequences are SGHRS and YFSETQ. In DNA, the CDR3 is TGCGCCAGCAGCTATAGCGGGGGCAATACCGGGGAGCTGTTTTTT. The encoded protein is CASSYSGGNTGELFF.

V gene TRBV29-1 combines with J gene TRBJ2-5; 11 bases are a match to TRBD1. This CDR3 contains 13 residues. Trimming took 4 bases from V and 3 from J; bases not matched to a gene: 1. The V gene's germline CDR1 is SQVTM and CDR2 ANQGSEA. Here the CDR3 reads CSVGDRGKETQYF. The DNA of the CDR3 is TGCAGCGTTGGGGACAGGGGGAAAGAGACCCAGTACTTC.

This clone has just one count. The J gene is TRBJ2-1, the V gene TRBV28; D remains unclear. CDR3 length equals 12 residues. Looked up from germline, CDR1 is MDHEN and CDR2 is SYDVKM. V lost 6 bases to trimming and J lost 7 bases, with 10 bases between them. CDR3 sequence (DNA): TGTGCCAGCAGCCCTGACTGGAATGAGCAGTTCTTC. Residues: CASSPDWNEQFF.

V is TRBV4-2 and J is TRBJ1-2; D call uncertain. Germline V CDR1 and CDR2: LGHNA, YNFKEQ. Trimming took off 0 bases at V and 8 bases at J, with 22 bases between the two ends. The CDR3 runs to 17 residues. In DNA, the CDR3 is TGTGCCAGCAGCCAAGATCAGAACCGAGGCCCGGGAGAAGGCTACACCTTC. Its protein is CASSQDQNRGPGEGYTF.

The V and J genes are TRBV30 and TRBJ1-3; TRBD1 is a possible D gene (5 bases). V lost 3 bases and J 4 bases, leaving 19 bases between the germline ends. CDR1 GTSNPN and CDR2 SVGIG come from the germline V gene (reference sequence). The CDR3 contains 16 residues. The CDR3 nucleotides are TGTGCCTGGAGGGCCGCTGCACAGGTTGGAGGAAACACCATATATTTT. Protein product: CAWRAAAQVGGNTIYF.

This rearrangement joins TRBV10-3 to TRBJ2-7; tentative D call: TRBD1 (5 bases). V was clipped by 4 bases and J by 4 bases, with 17 bases between them. The CDR3 loop spans 15 amino acids. CDR1 ENHRY and CDR2 SYGVKD come from the germline V gene. In DNA form, the CDR3 reads TGTGCCATCAGTGCCCCGTCGGGCAGGGCGTACGAGCAGTACTTC. This codes for CAISAPSGRAYEQYF.

V is TRBV7-9 and J is TRBJ2-5; D unclear. V lost 3 bases and J lost 3, with 5 bases in between. This CDR3 comprises 12 residues. Germline V CDR1 and CDR2: SEHNR, FQNEAQ (reference sequence). The CDR3 nucleotides read TGTGCCAGCAGCTTCAACAAAGAGACCCAGTACTTC. Protein product: CASSFNKETQYF. The full variable domain, completed using reference TRBV7-9 and TRBJ2-5, is DTGVSQNPRHKITKRGQNVTFRCDPISEHNRLYWYRQTLGQGPEFLTYFQNEAQLEKSRLLSDRFSAERPKGSFSTLEIQRTEQGDSAMYLCASSFNKETQYFGPGTRLLVL.

This clone has just one count. CDR3 protein: CASSLKLAGQETQYF. The CDR3 coding sequence is TGCGCCAGCAGCTTGAAACTAGCGGGGCAAGAGACCCAGTACTTC. The J gene is TRBJ2-5, the V gene TRBV5-1; 10 positions agree with TRBD2. Germline values: CDR1 SGHRS, CDR2 YFSETQ. Unmatched junction bases numbered 2, after V lost 1 base and J lost 2 bases. The CDR3 is 15 residues long. Full variable domain (missing parts from reference TRBV5-1 and TRBJ2-5): KAGVTQTPRYLIKTRGQQVTLSCSPISGHRSVSWYQQTPGQGLQFLFEYFSETQRNKGNFPGRFSGRQFSNSRSEMNVSTLELGDSALYLCASSLKLAGQETQYFGPGTRLLVL.

The CDR3 DNA reads as TGTGCCAGCAGTTACTCATGGAGTAGCAATCAGCCCCAGCATTTT. Its translation: CASSYSWSSNQPQHF. V usage is TRBV6-5 and J usage is TRBJ1-5; no firm D call. Germline lookup yields CDR1 MNHEY and CDR2 SVGAGI. The CDR3 length is 15 residues. V dropped 0 bases and J dropped 0 bases, with 6 bases sitting between them.

This chain joins TRBV4-1 and TRBJ1-2; TRBD1 might be the D (5 bases). Germline V gene lookup returns CDR1 MGHRA and CDR2 YSYEKL. The CDR3 runs 16 residues. V lost 0 bases to trimming and J lost 2 bases, with 13 bases between them. CDR3 in amino acids: CASSQDGRVSNYGYTF. The CDR3 DNA reads TGCGCCAGCAGCCAAGATGGCAGGGTGTCCAACTATGGCTACACCTTC.